These T cell receptor beta chains were read from a single sample in a study of T cell clonotyping in hematopoietic cell transplantation. Some clones are missing from TCRdb's copy, which holds only in-frame ones; the method was immunoSEQ multiplex PCR. The table records about 12,000 clones, about 72% of them present only once. Source: peripheral blood mononuclear cells, taken 180 days after allogeneic stem cell transplant. Receptors originate from a male patient aged 55-69 years who had an allogeneic stem cell transplant from an unrelated donor, so the T cells may come from the graft donor. Some clones in this sample may be carry-over from other donors' samples. Both conserved end residues are part of each CDR3. A D gene is named only where the DNA matches it firmly. Only some rows state a clone size, as once, few, many or a class for expanded clones.

TRBD1,TRBV13,NA,TRBJ2-7,TGTGCCAGCAGCGACAGGGATACCTACGAGCAGTACTTC,CASSDRDTYEQYF
TRBD1,TRBV7-2,NA,TRBJ1-3,TGTGCCAGCAGCTTAGTGGGACAGGGGTCGGGAAACACCATATATTTT,CASSLVGQGSGNTIYF
NA,TRBV11-3,NA,TRBJ1-1,TGTGCCAGCAGCTTAGAAGGAAACACTGAAGCTTTCTTT,CASSLEGNTEAFF
NA,TRBV4-2,NA,TRBJ1-3,TGTGCCAGCAGCCAAGACACCGAGTCTGGAAACACCATATATTTT,CASSQDTESGNTIYF
NA,TRBV10-3,NA,TRBJ2-7,TGTGCCACCCGACGGGACATCACTTACGAGCAGTACTTC,CATRRDITYEQYF
NA,TRBV2,NA,TRBJ2-5,TGTGCCAGCAGAGGGGTGGGAGAGACCCAGTACTTC,CASRGVGETQYF
NA,TRBV2,NA,TRBJ1-3,TGTGCCAGCAGTGAACTCGGGTTCTCGGGAAACACCATATATTTT,CASSELGFSGNTIYF
NA,TRBV7-2,few,TRBJ2-7,TGTGCCAGCAGCTTAGAGGAATACTACGAGCAGTACTTC,CASSLEEYYEQYF
TRBD1,TRBV9,NA,TRBJ2-1,TGTGCCAGCAGCATAACAGGGGGCTATGGCAATGAGCAGTTCTTC,CASSITGGYGNEQFF
NA,TRBV29-1,once,TRBJ2-7,TGCAGCGTTCGGGATCCCGCCGCCTACGAGCAGTACTTC,CSVRDPAAYEQYF
TRBD2,TRBV30,NA,TRBJ2-3,TGTGCCTGTTCACCGGGACTAGCCACAGATACGCAGTATTTT,CACSPGLATDTQYF
NA,TRBV30,NA,TRBJ2-7,TGTGCCTGGAGTGGTGGGGACTCGTCGCTCTACGAGCAGTACTTC,CAWSGGDSSLYEQYF
NA,TRBV10-3,NA,TRBJ1-1,TGTGCCGTAGGAAGTGAGCGGGCTTTCTTT,CAVGSERAFF
NA,TRBV9,few,TRBJ2-2,TGTGCCAGCAGCGCGATGGGGGGGGCCGGCACCGGGGAGCTGTTTTTT,CASSAMGGAGTGELFF
NA,TRBV7-2,few,TRBJ2-3,TGTGCCAGCAGCTTAGACAGGGCCACGCAGTATTTT,CASSLDRATQYF
NA,TRBV27,once,TRBJ1-5,TGTGCCAGCAGTTTGAGGGCGGTAGGGAATCAGCCCCAGCATTTT,CASSLRAVGNQPQHF
NA,TRBV7-2,NA,TRBJ2-3,TGTGCCAGCAGCTTGGTCAGAAGCACAGATACGCAGTATTTT,CASSLVRSTDTQYF
TRBD2,TRBV5-4,NA,TRBJ2-7,TGTGCCAGCAGAGCCGGGACTAGCGGGAGCGACGAGCAGTACTTC,CASRAGTSGSDEQYF
NA,TRBV4-1,NA,TRBJ1-1,TGCGCCAGCAGCCAGTATCAGGTACCTGAAGCTTTCTTT,CASSQYQVPEAFF
TRBD1,TRBV29-1,NA,TRBJ2-7,TGCAGCGTTGCCGGGACAGGAATTTCCGACGAGCGGTACTTC,CSVAGTGISDERYF
NA,TRBV11-3,NA,TRBJ2-5,TGTGCCAGCAGCCCGTTTAGCGGTTCGGAGACCCAGTACTTC,CASSPFSGSETQYF
NA,TRBV5-1,NA,TRBJ2-7,TGCGCCAGCAGCTTGGGTCAGGGGGGATACGAGCAGTACTTC,CASSLGQGGYEQYF
NA,TRBV5-6,few,TRBJ1-1,TGTGCCAGCAGCTTCCAGAACACTGAAGCTTTCTTT,CASSFQNTEAFF
NA,TRBV2,NA,TRBJ2-7,TGTGCCAATCAGGGTCCGACCTACGAGCAGTACTTC,CANQGPTYEQYF
NA,TRBV30,NA,TRBJ2-7,TGTGCCTGGAGTGTTGGGACCGTGTACGAGCAGTACTTC,CAWSVGTVYEQYF
NA,TRBV7-8,NA,TRBJ2-3,TGTGCCAGCAGCTCCCCGGTCGGGGCGCGGACAGATACGCAGTATTTT,CASSSPVGARTDTQYF
NA,TRBV5-1,NA,TRBJ2-7,TGCGCCAGCAGCTTCCGCCAGGGGTTTTCCTACGAGCAGTACTTC,CASSFRQGFSYEQYF
NA,TRBV6-6,NA,TRBJ1-1,TGTGCCAGCAGTTACAGGGCCATGAACACTGAAGCTTTCTTT,CASSYRAMNTEAFF